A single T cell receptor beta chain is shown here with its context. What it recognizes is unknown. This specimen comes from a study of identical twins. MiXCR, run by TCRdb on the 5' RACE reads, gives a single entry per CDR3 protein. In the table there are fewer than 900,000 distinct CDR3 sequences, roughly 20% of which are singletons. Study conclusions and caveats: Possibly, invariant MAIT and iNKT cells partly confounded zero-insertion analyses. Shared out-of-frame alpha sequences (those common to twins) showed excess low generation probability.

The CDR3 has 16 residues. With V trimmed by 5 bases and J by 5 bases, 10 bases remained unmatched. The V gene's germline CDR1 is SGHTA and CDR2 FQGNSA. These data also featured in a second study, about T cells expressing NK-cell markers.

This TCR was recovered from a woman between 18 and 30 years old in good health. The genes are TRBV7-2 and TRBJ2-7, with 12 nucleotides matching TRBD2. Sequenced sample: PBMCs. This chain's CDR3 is CASSRGQLAGGDEQYF. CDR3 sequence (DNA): TGTGCCAGCAGCCGGGGTCAACTAGCGGGAGGAGACGAGCAGTACTTC. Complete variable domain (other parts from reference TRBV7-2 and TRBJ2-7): GAGVSQSPSNKVTEKGKDVELRCDPISGHTALYWYRQSLGQGLEFLIYFQGNSAPDKSGLPSDRFSAERTGGSVSTLTIQRTQQEDSAVYLCASSRGQLAGGDEQYFGPGTRLTVT.